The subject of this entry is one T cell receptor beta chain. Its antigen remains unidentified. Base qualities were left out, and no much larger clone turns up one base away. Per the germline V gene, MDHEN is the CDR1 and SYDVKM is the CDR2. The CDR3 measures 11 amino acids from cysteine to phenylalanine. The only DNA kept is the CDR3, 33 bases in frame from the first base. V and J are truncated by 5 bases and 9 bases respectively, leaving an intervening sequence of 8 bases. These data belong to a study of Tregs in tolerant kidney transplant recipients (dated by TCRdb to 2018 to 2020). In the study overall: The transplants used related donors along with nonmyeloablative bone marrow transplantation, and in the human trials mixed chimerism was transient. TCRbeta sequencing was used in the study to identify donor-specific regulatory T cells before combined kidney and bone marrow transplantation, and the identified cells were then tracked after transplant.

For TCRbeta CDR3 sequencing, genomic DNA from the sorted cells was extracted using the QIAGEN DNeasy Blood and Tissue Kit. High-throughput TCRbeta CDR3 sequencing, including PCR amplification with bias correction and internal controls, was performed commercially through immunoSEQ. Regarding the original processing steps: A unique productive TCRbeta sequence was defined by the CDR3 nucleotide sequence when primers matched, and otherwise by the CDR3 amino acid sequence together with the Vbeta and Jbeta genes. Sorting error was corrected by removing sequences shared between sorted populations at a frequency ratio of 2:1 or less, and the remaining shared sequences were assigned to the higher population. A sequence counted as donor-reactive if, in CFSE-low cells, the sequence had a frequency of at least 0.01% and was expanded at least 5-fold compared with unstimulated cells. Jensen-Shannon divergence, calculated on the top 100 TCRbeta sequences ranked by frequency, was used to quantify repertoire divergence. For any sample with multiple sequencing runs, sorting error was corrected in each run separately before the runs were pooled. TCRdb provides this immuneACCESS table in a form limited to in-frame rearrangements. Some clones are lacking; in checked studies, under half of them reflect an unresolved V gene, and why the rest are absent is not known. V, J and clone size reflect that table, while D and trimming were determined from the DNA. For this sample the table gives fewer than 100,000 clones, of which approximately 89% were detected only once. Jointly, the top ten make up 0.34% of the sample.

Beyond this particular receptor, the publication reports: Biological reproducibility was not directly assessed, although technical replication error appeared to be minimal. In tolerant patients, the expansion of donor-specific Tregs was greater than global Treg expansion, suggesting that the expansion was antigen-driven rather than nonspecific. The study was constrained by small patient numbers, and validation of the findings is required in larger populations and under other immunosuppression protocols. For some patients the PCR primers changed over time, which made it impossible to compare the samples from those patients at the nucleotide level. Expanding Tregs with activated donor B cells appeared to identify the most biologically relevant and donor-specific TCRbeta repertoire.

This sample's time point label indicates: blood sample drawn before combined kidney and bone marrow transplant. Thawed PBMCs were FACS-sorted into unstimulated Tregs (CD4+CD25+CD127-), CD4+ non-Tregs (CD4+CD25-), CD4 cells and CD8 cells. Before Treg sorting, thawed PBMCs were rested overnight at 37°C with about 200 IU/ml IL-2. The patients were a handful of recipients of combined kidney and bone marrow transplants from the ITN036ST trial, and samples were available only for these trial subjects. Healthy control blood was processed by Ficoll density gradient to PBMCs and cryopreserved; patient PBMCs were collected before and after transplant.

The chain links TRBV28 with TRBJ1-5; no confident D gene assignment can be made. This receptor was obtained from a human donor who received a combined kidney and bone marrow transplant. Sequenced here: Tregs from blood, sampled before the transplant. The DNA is TGTGCCAGCAGTGCCTCCCGGCCCCAGCATTTT. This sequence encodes CASSASRPQHF.